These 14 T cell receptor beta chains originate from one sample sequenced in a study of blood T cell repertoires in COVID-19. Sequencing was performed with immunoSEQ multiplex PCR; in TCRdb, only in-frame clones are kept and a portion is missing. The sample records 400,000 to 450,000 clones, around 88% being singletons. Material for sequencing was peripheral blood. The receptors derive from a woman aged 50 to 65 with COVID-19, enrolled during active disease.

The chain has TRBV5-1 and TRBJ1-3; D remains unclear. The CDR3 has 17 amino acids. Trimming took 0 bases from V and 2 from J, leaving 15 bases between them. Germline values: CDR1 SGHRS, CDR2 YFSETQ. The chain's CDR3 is CASSLARIQGAGNTIYF. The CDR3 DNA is TGCGCCAGCAGCTTGGCGCGGATACAAGGAGCTGGAAACACCATATATTTT.

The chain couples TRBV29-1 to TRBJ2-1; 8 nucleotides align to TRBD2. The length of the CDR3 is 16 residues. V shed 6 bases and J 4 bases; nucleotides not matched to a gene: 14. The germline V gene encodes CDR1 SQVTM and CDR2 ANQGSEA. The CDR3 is CSVPSGAGGHYNEQFF. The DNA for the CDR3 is TGCAGCGTCCCGAGCGGGGCGGGGGGCCATTACAATGAGCAGTTCTTC.

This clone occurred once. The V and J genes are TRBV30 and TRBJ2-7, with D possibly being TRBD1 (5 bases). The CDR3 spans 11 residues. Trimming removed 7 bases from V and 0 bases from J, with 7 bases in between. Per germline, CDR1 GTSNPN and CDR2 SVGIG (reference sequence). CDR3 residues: CALTVSYEQYF. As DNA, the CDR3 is TGTGCCTTGACAGTCTCCTACGAGCAGTACTTC.

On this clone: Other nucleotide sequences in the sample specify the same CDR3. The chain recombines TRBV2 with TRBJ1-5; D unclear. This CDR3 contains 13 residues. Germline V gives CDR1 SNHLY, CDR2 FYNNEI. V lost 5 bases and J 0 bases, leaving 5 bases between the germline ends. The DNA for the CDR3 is TGTGCCAGCAGTCGGGATAGCAATCAGCCCCAGCATTTT. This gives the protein CASSRDSNQPQHF. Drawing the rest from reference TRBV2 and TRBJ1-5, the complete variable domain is EPEVTQTPSHQVTQMGQEVILRCVPISNHLYFYWYRQILGQKVEFLVSFYNNEISEKSEIFDDQFSVERPDGSNFTLKIRSTKLEDSAMYFCASSRDSNQPQHFGDGTRLSIL.

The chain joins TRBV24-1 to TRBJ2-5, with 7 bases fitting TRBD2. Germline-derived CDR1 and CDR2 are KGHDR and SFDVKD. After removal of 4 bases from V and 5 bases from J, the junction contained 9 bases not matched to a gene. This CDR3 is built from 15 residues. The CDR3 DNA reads TGTGCCACCAGTGACCAGACTAGCAGTGCGGAGACCCAGTACTTC. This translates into CATSDQTSSAETQYF.

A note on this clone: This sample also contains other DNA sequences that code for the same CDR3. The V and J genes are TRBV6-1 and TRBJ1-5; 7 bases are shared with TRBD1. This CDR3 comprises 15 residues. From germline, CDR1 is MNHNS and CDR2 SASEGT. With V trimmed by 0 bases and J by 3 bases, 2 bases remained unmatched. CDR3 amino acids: CASSEAGGFNQPQHF. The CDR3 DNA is TGTGCCAGCAGTGAAGCAGGGGGCTTCAATCAGCCCCAGCATTTT.

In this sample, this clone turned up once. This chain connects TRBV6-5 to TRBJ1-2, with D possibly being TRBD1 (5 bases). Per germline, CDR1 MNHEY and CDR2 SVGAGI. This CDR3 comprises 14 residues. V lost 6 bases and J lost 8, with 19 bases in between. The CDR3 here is CASSQSRRVQGYTF. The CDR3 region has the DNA TGTGCCAGCAGCCAAAGCCGCAGGGTACAGGGCTACACCTTC.

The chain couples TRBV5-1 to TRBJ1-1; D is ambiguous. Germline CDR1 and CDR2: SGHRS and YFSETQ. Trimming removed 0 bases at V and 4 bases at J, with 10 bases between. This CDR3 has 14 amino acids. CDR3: CASSLAVLSTEAFF. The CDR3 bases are TGCGCCAGCAGCTTGGCCGTCTTGAGCACTGAAGCTTTCTTT.

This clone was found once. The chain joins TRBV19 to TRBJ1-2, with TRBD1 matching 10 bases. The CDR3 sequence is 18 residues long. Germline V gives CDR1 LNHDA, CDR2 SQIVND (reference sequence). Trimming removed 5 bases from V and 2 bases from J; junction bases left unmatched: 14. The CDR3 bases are TGTGCCAGTAGTCGCCTTGAGGGACAGGGGCCTTCAAACTATGGCTACACCTTC. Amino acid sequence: CASSRLEGQGPSNYGYTF.

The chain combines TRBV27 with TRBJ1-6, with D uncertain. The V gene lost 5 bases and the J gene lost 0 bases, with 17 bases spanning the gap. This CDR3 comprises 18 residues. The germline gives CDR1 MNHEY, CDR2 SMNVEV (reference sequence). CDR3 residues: CASSPLGPKTSYNSPLHF. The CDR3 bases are TGTGCCAGCAGTCCCTTGGGCCCAAAAACCTCCTATAATTCACCCCTCCACTTT.

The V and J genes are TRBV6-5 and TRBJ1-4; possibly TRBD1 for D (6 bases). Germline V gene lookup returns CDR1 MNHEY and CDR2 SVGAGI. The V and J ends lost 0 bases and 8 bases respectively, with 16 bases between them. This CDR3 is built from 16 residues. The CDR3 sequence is CASSYSKQGGREKLFF. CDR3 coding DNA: TGTGCCAGCAGTTACTCGAAACAGGGTGGTAGGGAAAAACTGTTTTTT.

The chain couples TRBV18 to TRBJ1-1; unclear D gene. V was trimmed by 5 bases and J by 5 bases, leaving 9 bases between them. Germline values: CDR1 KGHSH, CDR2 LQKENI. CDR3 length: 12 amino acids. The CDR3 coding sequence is TGTGCCAGCTCATCTGGAGGGACTGAAGCTTTCTTT. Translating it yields CASSSGGTEAFF. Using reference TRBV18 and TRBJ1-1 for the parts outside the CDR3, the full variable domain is NAGVMQNPRHLVRRRGQEARLRCSPMKGHSHVYWYRQLPEEGLKFMVYLQKENIIDESGMPKERFSAEFPKEGPSILRIQQVVRGDSAAYFCASSSGGTEAFFGQGTRLTVV.

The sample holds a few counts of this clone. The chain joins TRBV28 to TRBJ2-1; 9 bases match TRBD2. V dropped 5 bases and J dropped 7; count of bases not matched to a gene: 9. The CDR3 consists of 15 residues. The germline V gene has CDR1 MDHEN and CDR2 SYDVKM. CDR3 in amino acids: CASSRSGGIGNEQFF. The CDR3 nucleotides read TGTGCCAGCAGTCGTAGCGGGGGAATCGGAAATGAGCAGTTCTTC.

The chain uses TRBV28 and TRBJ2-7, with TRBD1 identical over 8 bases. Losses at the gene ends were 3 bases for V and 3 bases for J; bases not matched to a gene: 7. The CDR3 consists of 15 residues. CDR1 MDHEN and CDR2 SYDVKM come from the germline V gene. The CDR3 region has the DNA TGTGCCAGCAGTTTTCATCGGACAGGGAGCTACGAGCAGTACTTC. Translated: CASSFHRTGSYEQYF.